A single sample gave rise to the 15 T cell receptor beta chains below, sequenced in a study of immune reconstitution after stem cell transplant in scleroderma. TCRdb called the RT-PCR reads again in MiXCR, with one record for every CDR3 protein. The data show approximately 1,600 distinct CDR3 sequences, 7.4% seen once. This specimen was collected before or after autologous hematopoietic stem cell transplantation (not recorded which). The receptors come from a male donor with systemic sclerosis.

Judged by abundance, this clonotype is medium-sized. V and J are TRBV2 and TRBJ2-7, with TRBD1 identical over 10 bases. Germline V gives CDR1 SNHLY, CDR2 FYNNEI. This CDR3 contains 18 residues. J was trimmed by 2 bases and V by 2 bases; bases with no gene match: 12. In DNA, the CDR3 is TGTGCCAGCAGTGAATTCAGGGACAGGGGTACTACTACCTACGAGCAGTACTTC. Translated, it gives CASSEFRDRGTTTYEQYF.

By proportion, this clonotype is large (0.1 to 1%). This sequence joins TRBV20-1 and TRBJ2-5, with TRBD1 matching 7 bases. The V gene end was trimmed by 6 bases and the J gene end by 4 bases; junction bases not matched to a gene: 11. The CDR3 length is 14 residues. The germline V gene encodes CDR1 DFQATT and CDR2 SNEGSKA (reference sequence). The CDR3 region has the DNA TGCAGTGCAGATCCGGGACAGTACGGAGAGACCCAGTACTTC. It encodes CSADPGQYGETQYF.

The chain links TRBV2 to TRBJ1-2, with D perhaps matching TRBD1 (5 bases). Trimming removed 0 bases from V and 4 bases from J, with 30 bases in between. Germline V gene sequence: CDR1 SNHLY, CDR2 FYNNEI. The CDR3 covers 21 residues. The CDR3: CASSEALACVSTGQRSYGYTF. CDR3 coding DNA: TGTGCCAGCAGTGAAGCGCTGGCGTGTGTGAGTACAGGTCAAAGGAGCTATGGCTACACCTTC.

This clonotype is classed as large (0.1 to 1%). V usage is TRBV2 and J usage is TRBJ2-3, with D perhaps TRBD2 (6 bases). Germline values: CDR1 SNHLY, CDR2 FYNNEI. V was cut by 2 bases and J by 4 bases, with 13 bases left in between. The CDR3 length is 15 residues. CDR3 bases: TGTGCCAGCAGTGAATCGGAGGGGAGCCCAGATACGCAGTATTTT. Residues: CASSESEGSPDTQYF. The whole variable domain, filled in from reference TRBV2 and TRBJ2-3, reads EPEVTQTPSHQVTQMGQEVILRCVPISNHLYFYWYRQILGQKVEFLVSFYNNEISEKSEIFDDQFSVERPDGSNFTLKIRSTKLEDSAMYFCASSESEGSPDTQYFGPGTRLTVL.

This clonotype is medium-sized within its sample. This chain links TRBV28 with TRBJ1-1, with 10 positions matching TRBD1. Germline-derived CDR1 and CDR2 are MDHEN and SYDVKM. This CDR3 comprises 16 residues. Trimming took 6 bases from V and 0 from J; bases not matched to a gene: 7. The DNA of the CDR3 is TGTGCCAGCAGCGTGACAGGGGGCCTGATGAACACTGAAGCTTTCTTT. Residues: CASSVTGGLMNTEAFF.

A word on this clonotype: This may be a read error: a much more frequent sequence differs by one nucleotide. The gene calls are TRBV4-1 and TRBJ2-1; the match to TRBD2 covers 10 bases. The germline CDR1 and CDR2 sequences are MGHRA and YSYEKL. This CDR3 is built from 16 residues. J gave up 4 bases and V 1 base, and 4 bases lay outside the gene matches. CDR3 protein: CASSQVGLAVYNEQFF. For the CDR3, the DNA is TGCGCCAGCAGCCAAGTCGGACTAGCGGTTTACAATGAGCAGTTCTTC.

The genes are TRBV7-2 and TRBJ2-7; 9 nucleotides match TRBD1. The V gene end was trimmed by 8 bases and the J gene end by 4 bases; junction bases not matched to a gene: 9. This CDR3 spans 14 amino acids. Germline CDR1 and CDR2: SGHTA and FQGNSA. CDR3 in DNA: TGTGCCAGCTCTGGGGGGACAGGGCCTTACGAGCAGTACTTC. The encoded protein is CASSGGTGPYEQYF.

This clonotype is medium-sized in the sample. CDR3 residues: CASSSGRANEQFF. The CDR3 DNA sequence: TGTGCCAGCAGTTCCGGCAGGGCCAATGAGCAGTTCTTC. The V call is TRBV12-3 or TRBV12-4, the J call TRBJ2-1; possible D gene TRBD1, 5 bases. V was trimmed by 4 bases and J by 6 bases, leaving 10 bases between them. The CDR3 is made up of 13 amino acids.

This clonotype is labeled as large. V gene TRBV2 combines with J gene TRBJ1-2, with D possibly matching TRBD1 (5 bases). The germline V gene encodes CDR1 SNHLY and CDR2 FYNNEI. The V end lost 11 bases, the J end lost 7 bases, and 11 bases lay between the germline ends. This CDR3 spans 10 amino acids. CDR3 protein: CALRGFGYTF. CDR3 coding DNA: TGTGCCCTAAGGGGCTTTGGCTACACCTTC. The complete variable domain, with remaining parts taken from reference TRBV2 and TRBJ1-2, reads EPEVTQTPSHQVTQMGQEVILRCVPISNHLYFYWYRQILGQKVEFLVSFYNNEISEKSEIFDDQFSVERPDGSNFTLKIRSTKLEDSAMYFCALRGFGYTFGSGTRLTVV.

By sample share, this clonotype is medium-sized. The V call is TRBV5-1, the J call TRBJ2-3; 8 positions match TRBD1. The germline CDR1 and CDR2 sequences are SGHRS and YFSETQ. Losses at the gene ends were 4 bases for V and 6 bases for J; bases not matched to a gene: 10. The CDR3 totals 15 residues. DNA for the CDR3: TGCGCCAGCAGCGCGGAGGGCAGGGGGCTTGATACGCAGTATTTT. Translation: CASSAEGRGLDTQYF.

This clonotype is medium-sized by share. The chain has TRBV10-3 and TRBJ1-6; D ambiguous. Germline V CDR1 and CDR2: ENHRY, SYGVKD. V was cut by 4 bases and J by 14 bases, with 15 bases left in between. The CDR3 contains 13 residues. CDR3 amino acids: CAISGSSRTSLHF. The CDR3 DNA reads TGTGCCATCAGTGGCAGCAGCCGAACATCCCTCCACTTT.

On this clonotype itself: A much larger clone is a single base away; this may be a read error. In DNA, the CDR3 is TGCAGCGTGACGGACGGCAGAGAAACTTTCTTT. Protein: CSVTDGRETFF. The chain links TRBV29-1 to TRBJ1-1; D is uncertain. From germline, CDR1 is SQVTM and CDR2 ANQGSEA. There are 11 residues in the CDR3. Trimming pared 6 bases from V and 12 bases from J, leaving 17 bases between.

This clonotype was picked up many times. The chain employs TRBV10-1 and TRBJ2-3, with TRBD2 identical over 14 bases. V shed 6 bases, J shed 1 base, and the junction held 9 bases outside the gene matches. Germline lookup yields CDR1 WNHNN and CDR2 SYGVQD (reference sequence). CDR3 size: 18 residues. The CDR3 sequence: CASRARTSGGFGTDTQYF. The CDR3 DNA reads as TGCGCCAGCAGGGCGAGGACTAGCGGGGGGTTTGGCACAGATACGCAGTATTTT.

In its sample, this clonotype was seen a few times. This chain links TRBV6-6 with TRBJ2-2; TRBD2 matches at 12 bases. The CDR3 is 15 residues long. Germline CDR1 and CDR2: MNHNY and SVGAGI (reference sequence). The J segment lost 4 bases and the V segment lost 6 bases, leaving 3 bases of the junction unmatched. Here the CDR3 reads CASSLAGGVTGELFF. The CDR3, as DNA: TGTGCCAGCAGCCTAGCGGGGGGGGTCACCGGGGAGCTGTTTTTT.

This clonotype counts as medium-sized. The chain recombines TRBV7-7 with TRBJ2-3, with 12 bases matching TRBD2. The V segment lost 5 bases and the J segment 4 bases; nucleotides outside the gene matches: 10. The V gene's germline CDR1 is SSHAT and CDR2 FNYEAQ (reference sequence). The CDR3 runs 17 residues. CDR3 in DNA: TGTGCCAGCAGCAAGCTTCTAGCGGGGGGGGGAGCAGATACGCAGTATTTT. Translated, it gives CASSKLLAGGGADTQYF.